These 17 T cell receptor beta chains share one sample of origin, sequenced in a study of shared clonotypes between healthy human individuals. Method: immunoSEQ multiplex PCR; TCRdb's copy keeps in-frame clones and lacks some. The table lists approximately 940,000 clones, around three quarters of them singletons. The sample comprised memory CD4+ T cells sorted from blood. This sample's subset: CD45RA-negative fraction. Receptors originate from a young man in good health.

The chain combines TRBV5-6 with TRBJ1-1; 8 nucleotides agree with TRBD1. V dropped 4 bases and J dropped 10; count of bases not matched to a gene: 9. The CDR3 contains 13 residues. CDR1 and CDR2 from the germline V gene are SGHDT and YYEEEE. The CDR3 sequence is CASSDDRGGSAFF. The CDR3 DNA reads as TGTGCCAGCAGCGACGACAGGGGAGGTTCAGCTTTCTTT. The complete variable domain, with remaining parts taken from reference TRBV5-6 and TRBJ1-1, reads DAGVTQSPTHLIKTRGQQVTLRCSPKSGHDTVSWYQQALGQGPQFIFQYYEEEERQRGNFPDRFSGHQFPNYSSELNVNALLLGDSALYLCASSDDRGGSAFFGQGTRLTVV.

This clone occurred a few times. V and J are TRBV14 and TRBJ1-2; no definite D call. Germline V gene sequence: CDR1 SGHDN, CDR2 FVKESK. The CDR3 has 13 amino acids. The V end was cut by 1 base, the J end by 9 bases, with 12 bases between. The CDR3 region has the DNA TGTGCCAGCAGCCAAGTGAGCAGCGGGAGCTACACCTTC. Protein sequence: CASSQVSSGSYTF. The full variable domain, with the rest looked up from reference TRBV14 and TRBJ1-2, is EAGVTQFPSHSVIEKGQTVTLRCDPISGHDNLYWYRRVMGKEIKFLLHFVKESKQDESGMPNNRFLAERTGGTYSTLKVQPAELEDSGVYFCASSQVSSGSYTFGSGTRLTVV.

The rearrangement joins TRBV19 to TRBJ2-7, with 7 bases lining up with TRBD1. The trim removed 4 bases at V and 9 bases at J, leaving 9 bases unmatched. CDR1 and CDR2 (germline): LNHDA, SQIVND (reference sequence). This CDR3 has 13 residues. CDR3 bases: TGTGCCAGTAGTACTGAGACAGGGTCGCGGCAGTACTTC. It is translated as CASSTETGSRQYF.

The chain is built from TRBV10-3 and TRBJ2-1; TRBD2 aligns across 9 bases. The CDR3 sequence is 13 residues long. Losses at the gene ends were 7 bases for V and 7 bases for J; bases not matched to a gene: 5. In germline, CDR1 is ENHRY, CDR2 SYGVKD. The CDR3 nucleotides read TGTGCCATCAATAGCGGGGGCGCAAATGAGCAGTTCTTC. Amino acids: CAINSGGANEQFF.

V is TRBV2 and J is TRBJ2-7; either TRBD1 or TRBD2 may fit D (5 bases each). V lost 10 bases, J lost 2 bases, and 15 bases lay in between. Germline V gene sequence: CDR1 SNHLY, CDR2 FYNNEI. The CDR3 length is 13 residues. The CDR3 reads CAIHRDGTYEQYF. CDR3 DNA: TGTGCCATCCACCGGGACGGAACCTACGAGCAGTACTTC.

Comments on this clone: Other DNA sequences in the sample encode the same CDR3. The V gene is TRBV5-6, the J gene TRBJ1-5; D gene ambiguous. Trimming cost V 0 bases and J 6 bases, with 10 bases left between them. Germline V gene data show CDR1 as SGHDT and CDR2 as YYEEEE. This CDR3 is built from 14 residues. In DNA form, the CDR3 reads TGTGCCAGCAGCTTGGGTCAAGGTGGTCAGCCCCAGCATTTT. Translation: CASSLGQGGQPQHF.

This rearrangement joins TRBV30 to TRBJ2-7; no clear D. Germline CDR1 and CDR2: GTSNPN and SVGIG (reference sequence). The CDR3 runs 14 residues. The ends were cut back, 0 bases at V and 5 bases at J, with 14 bases in the middle. The CDR3 nucleotides read TGTGCCTGGAGTGTACAGAGTATGAGCCACGAGCAGTACTTC. Its translation: CAWSVQSMSHEQYF.

The rearrangement uses TRBV6-6 and TRBJ2-7, with D perhaps TRBD2 (5 bases). This CDR3 has 15 residues. V lost 0 bases to trimming and J lost 2 bases, with 11 bases between them. In germline, CDR1 is MNHNY, CDR2 SVGAGI (reference sequence). CDR3 residues: CASSYSQNGAYEQYF. The CDR3 nucleotides are TGTGCCAGCAGTTACTCCCAAAACGGGGCCTACGAGCAGTACTTC.

A single count supports this clone. The rearrangement joins TRBV5-1 to TRBJ2-3; no definite D call. V dropped 4 bases and J dropped 0 bases, with 15 bases sitting between them. Germline V lookup: CDR1 SGHRS, CDR2 YFSETQ. This CDR3 has 16 residues. CDR3 sequence (DNA): TGCGCCAGCAGCCGGTCCAATTACGGTAGCACAGATACGCAGTATTTT. It is translated as CASSRSNYGSTDTQYF.

About this clone itself: Within the sample, other DNA sequences also encode this same CDR3. The rearrangement links TRBV7-9 to TRBJ2-3; the D gene is possibly TRBD2 (5 bases). V was trimmed by 1 base and J by 0 bases, leaving 8 bases between them. The CDR3 is 15 residues long. CDR1 is SEHNR and CDR2 is FQNEAQ in the germline V gene (reference sequence). CDR3 region: CASSLVGGSTDTQYF. CDR3 DNA: TGTGCCAGCAGCTTAGTTGGCGGGAGCACAGATACGCAGTATTTT.

Turning to this clone: The same CDR3 arises from other DNA sequences in this sample as well. The V gene is TRBV30, the J gene TRBJ2-7; D is unresolved. Germline V gene data show CDR1 as GTSNPN and CDR2 as SVGIG (reference sequence). The CDR3 runs to 13 residues. V lost 3 bases to trimming and J lost 4 bases, with 13 bases between them. The CDR3 protein is CAWRPLGGYEQYF. In nucleotides, the CDR3 is TGTGCCTGGAGGCCACTGGGTGGGTACGAGCAGTACTTC.

This clone has a handful of counts. The gene calls are TRBV4-3 and TRBJ1-1; D unclear. Trimming took 5 bases from V and 4 from J, leaving 11 bases between them. There are 13 residues in the CDR3. CDR1 is LGHNA and CDR2 is YSLEER in the germline V gene. CDR3 bases: TGCGCCAGCAGCAAACGGAGTGGCACTGAAGCTTTCTTT. Amino acids: CASSKRSGTEAFF.

The V and J genes are TRBV7-6 and TRBJ2-2; TRBD2 might be the D (6 bases). The CDR3 has 15 amino acids. The V gene's germline CDR1 is SGHVS and CDR2 FNYEAQ. The germline V and J ends were trimmed by 5 bases and 2 bases, with 12 bases remaining between them. The DNA for the CDR3 is TGTGCCAGCAGCGCGAGCGGGTTTAACACCGGGGAGCTGTTTTTT. Amino acids: CASSASGFNTGELFF.

The V call is TRBV2, the J call TRBJ2-5; 7 bases are shared with TRBD2. This CDR3 has 16 amino acids. Trimming at V came to 6 bases and at J to 3 bases, leaving 13 bases not matched to a gene. Germline CDR1 is SNHLY and CDR2 is FYNNEI. The CDR3 loop is CASRSDGTTRKETQYF. The CDR3 region has the DNA TGTGCCAGCAGGTCAGACGGGACTACACGAAAAGAGACCCAGTACTTC.

The chain has TRBV2 and TRBJ2-2, with TRBD2 identical over 11 bases. The CDR3 has 15 residues. CDR1 and CDR2 (germline): SNHLY, FYNNEI. Trimming removed 6 bases from V and 4 bases from J; junction bases left unmatched: 4. The CDR3 loop reads CASRGTSGFTGELFF. CDR3 sequence (DNA): TGTGCCAGCAGAGGGACTAGCGGATTCACCGGGGAGCTGTTTTTT.

This chain uses TRBV19 with TRBJ1-5; D is uncertain. The CDR3 extends over 12 amino acids. The V and J ends lost 2 bases and 3 bases respectively, with 2 bases between them. CDR1 is LNHDA and CDR2 is SQIVND in the germline V gene (reference sequence). In nucleotides, the CDR3 is TGTGCCAGTAGTATAATCAATCAGCCCCAGCATTTT. This encodes CASSIINQPQHF.

This clone has ten or more counts. The sample has other DNA sequences that encode this CDR3 too. This rearrangement joins TRBV30 to TRBJ1-4; a weak D match, TRBD1 (6 bases). V lost 0 bases to trimming and J lost 7 bases, with 9 bases between them. Germline CDR1 is GTSNPN and CDR2 is SVGIG (reference sequence). The CDR3 spans 13 residues. The CDR3 loop is CAWSVQGGEKLFF. The DNA of the CDR3 is TGTGCCTGGAGTGTACAGGGTGGTGAAAAACTGTTTTTT.